Following are 5 T cell receptor beta chains from one sample sequenced in a study of cytomegalovirus exposure and HLA in healthy donors. The primer mix had 60 Vbeta and 13 Jbeta primers. Here immunoSEQ multiplex PCR was the method, and the copy in TCRdb shows in-frame clones only, minus some. Found here are some 180,000 clones, 10% to 15% of them singletons; the top ten hold approximately 8.3%. The source material was PBMCs. These TCRs come from a middle-aged man in good health and CMV-seropositive.

A few counts support this clone. The V gene is TRBV9, the J gene TRBJ1-6; D is undetermined. Germline CDR1 reads SGDLS; CDR2 reads YYNGEE. This CDR3 is 13 amino acids long. The germline V and J ends were trimmed by 4 bases and 6 bases, with 8 bases remaining between them. The CDR3 spells CASSSGGNSPLHF. CDR3 sequence (DNA): TGTGCCAGCAGCTCCGGAGGTAATTCACCCCTCCACTTT. Based on the CDR3 plus reference TRBV9 and TRBJ1-6, the full variable domain is DSGVTQTPKHLITATGQRVTLRCSPRSGDLSVYWYQQSLDQGLQFLIQYYNGEERAKGNILERFSAQQFPDLHSELNLSSLELGDSALYFCASSSGGNSPLHFGNGTRLTVT.

The genes are TRBV18 and TRBJ1-4, with TRBD1 matching over 11 bases. This CDR3 comprises 16 residues. V was clipped by 3 bases and J by 2 bases; unmatched bases: 2. CDR1 is KGHSH, CDR2 LQKENI, per germline. CDR3 DNA sequence: TGTGCCAGCTCACCGGGACAGGGGGGCACTAATGAAAAACTGTTTTTT. The encoded protein is CASSPGQGGTNEKLFF.

This clone was seen a few times. V gene TRBV18 combines with J gene TRBJ1-1, with D perhaps TRBD1 (6 bases). Germline CDR1 reads KGHSH; CDR2 reads LQKENI. V was shortened by 3 bases and J by 1 base, with 9 bases between the two germline ends. CDR3 size: 14 residues. As DNA, the CDR3 is TGTGCCAGCTCACCTTCGGACAGGAACACTGAAGCTTTCTTT. Protein: CASSPSDRNTEAFF.

This clone was seen more than once but under ten times. The V call is TRBV28, the J call TRBJ2-7, with 7 bases fitting TRBD1. The CDR3 has 16 amino acids. Per the germline V gene, CDR1 is MDHEN and CDR2 is SYDVKM. With V trimmed by 4 bases and J by 1 base, 10 bases remained unmatched. The CDR3 nucleotides are TGTGCCAGCAGTTCGCAAGTGACAGGGTTTTCCTACGAGCAGTACGTC. Its protein is CASSSQVTGFSYEQYV.

The CDR3 nucleotides are TGTGCCAGCAGTTCGTCTCGGTGGGACTCCCCAGGGGGCACTGAAGCTTTCTTT. Amino acids: CASSSSRWDSPGGTEAFF. The chain recombines TRBV5-4 with TRBJ1-1, with 7 positions matching TRBD1. The trim removed 5 bases at V and 4 bases at J, leaving 20 bases unmatched. This CDR3 contains 18 residues. Germline V gene sequence: CDR1 SGHNT, CDR2 YYREEE (reference sequence).